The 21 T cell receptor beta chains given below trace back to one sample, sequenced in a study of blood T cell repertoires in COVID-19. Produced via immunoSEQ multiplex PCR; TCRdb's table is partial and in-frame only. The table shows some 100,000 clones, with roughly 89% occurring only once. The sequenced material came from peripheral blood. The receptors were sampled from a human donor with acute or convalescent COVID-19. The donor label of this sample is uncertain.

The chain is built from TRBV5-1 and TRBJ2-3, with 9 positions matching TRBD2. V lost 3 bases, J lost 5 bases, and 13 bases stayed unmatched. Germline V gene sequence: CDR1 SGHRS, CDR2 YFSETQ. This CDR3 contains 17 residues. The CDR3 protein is CASSSNGLALREDTQYF. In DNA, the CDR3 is TGCGCCAGCAGCTCAAACGGACTAGCGCTGCGCGAAGATACGCAGTATTTT.

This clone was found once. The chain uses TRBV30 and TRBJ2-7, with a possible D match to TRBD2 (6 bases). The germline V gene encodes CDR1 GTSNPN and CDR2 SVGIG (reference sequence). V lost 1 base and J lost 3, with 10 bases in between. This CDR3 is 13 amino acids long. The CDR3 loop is CAWSESGDYEQYF. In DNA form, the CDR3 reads TGTGCCTGGAGTGAGTCGGGGGACTACGAGCAGTACTTC.

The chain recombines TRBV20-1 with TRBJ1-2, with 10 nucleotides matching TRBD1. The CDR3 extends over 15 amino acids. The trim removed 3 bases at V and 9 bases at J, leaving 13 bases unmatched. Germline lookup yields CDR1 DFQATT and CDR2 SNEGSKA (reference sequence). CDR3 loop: CSASDLTGQGVSYTF. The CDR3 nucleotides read TGCAGTGCTAGTGATTTGACTGGACAGGGGGTGAGCTACACCTTC.

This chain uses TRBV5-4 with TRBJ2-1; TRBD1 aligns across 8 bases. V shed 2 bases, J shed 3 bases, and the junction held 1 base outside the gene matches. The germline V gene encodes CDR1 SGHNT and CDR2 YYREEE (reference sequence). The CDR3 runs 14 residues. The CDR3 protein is CASSFTGGYNEQFF. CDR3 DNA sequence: TGTGCCAGCAGCTTTACAGGGGGCTACAATGAGCAGTTCTTC.

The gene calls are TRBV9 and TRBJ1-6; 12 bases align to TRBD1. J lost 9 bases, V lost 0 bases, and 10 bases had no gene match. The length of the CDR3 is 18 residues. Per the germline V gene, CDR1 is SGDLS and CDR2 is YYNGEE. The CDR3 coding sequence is TGTGCCAGCAGCGTAGACGGGGGACAGGGGGCTCGGGTTTCACCCCTCCACTTT. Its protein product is CASSVDGGQGARVSPLHF.

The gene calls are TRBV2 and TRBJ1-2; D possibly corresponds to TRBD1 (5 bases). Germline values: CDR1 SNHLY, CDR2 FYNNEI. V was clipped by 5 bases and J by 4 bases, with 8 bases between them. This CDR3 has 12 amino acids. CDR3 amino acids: CASSTGVYGYTF. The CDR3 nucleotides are TGTGCCAGCAGTACGGGGGTCTATGGCTACACCTTC. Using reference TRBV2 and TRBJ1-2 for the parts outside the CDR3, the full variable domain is EPEVTQTPSHQVTQMGQEVILRCVPISNHLYFYWYRQILGQKVEFLVSFYNNEISEKSEIFDDQFSVERPDGSNFTLKIRSTKLEDSAMYFCASSTGVYGYTFGSGTRLTVV.

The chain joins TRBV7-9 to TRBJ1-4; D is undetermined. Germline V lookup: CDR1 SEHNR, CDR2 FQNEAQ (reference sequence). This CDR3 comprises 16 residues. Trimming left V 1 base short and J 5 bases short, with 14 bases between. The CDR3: CASSLGGALLNEKLFF. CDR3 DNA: TGTGCCAGCAGCTTAGGAGGTGCCTTACTAAATGAAAAACTGTTTTTT.

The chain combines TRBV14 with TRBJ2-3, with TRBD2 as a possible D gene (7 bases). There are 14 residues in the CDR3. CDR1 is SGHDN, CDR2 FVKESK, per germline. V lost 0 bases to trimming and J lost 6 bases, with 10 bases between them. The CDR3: CASSQEGGPDTQYF. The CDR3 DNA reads TGTGCCAGCAGCCAAGAGGGGGGGCCGGATACGCAGTATTTT.

The CDR3, as DNA: TGTGCCAGCAGCCAAGTTGGGCGGGAGGTTACCGGGGAGCTGTTTTTT. Protein sequence: CASSQVGREVTGELFF. The rearrangement joins TRBV4-2 to TRBJ2-2; the match to TRBD2 covers 8 bases. The germline gives CDR1 LGHNA, CDR2 YNFKEQ. V was clipped by 1 base and J by 5 bases; unmatched bases: 6. The CDR3 sequence is 16 residues long.

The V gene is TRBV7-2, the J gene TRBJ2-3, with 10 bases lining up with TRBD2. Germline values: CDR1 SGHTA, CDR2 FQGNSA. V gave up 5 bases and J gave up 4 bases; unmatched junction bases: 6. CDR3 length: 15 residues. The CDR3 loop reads CASSILAGAADTQYF. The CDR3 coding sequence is TGTGCCAGCAGCATTCTAGCGGGGGCCGCAGATACGCAGTATTTT.

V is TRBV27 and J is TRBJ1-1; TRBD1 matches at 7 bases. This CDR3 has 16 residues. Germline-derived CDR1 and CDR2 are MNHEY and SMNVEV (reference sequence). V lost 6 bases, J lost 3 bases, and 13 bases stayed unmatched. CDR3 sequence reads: CASRNYRGRADTEAFF. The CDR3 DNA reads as TGTGCCAGCAGAAACTACAGGGGAAGGGCTGACACTGAAGCTTTCTTT.

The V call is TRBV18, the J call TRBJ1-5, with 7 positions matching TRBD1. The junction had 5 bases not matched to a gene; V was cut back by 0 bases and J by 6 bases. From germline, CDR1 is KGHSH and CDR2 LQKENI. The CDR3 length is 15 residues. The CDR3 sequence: CASSPPSGGSQPQHF. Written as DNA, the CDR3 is TGTGCCAGCTCACCACCGTCAGGGGGTAGTCAGCCCCAGCATTTT.

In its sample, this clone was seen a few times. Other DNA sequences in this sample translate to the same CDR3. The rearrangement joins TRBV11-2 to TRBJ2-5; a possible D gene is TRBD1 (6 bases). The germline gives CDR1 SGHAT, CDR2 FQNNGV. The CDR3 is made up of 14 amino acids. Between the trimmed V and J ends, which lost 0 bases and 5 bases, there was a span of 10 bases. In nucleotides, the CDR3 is TGTGCCAGCAGCTTAGACAGGGGCCGTGAGACCCAGTACTTC. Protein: CASSLDRGRETQYF. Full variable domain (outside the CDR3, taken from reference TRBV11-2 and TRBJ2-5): EAGVAQSPRYKIIEKRQSVAFWCNPISGHATLYWYQQILGQGPKLLIQFQNNGVVDDSQLPKDRFSAERLKGVDSTLKIQPAKLEDSAVYLCASSLDRGRETQYFGPGTRLLVL.

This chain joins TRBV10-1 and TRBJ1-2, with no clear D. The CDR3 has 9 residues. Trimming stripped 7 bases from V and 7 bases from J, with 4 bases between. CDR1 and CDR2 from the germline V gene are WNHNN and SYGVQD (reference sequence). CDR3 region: CASIRGYTF. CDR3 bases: TGCGCCAGCATCCGTGGCTACACCTTC.

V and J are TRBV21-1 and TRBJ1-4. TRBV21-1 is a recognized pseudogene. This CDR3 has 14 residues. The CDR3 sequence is CASRGPGEEEKLFF. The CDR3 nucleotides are TGTGCCAGCAGGGGACCGGGGGAGGAAGAAAAACTGTTTTTT.

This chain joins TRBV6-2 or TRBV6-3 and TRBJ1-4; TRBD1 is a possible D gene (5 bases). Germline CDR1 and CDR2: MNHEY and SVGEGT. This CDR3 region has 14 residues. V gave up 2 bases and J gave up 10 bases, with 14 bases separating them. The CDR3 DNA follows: TGTGCCAGCAGTTACAAGGGGATGAGTGGAAAACTGTTTTTT. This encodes CASSYKGMSGKLFF.

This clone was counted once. The CDR3 nucleotides read TGTGCCAGTAGTAGCCAGGGGTACATGAGCGGCTACACCTTC. Encoded protein: CASSSQGYMSGYTF. The chain carries TRBV19 and TRBJ1-2; possible D gene TRBD1, 6 bases. The CDR3 is 14 amino acids. Trimming removed 4 bases from V and 8 bases from J, with 17 bases in between. Germline V gene sequence: CDR1 LNHDA, CDR2 SQIVND (reference sequence).

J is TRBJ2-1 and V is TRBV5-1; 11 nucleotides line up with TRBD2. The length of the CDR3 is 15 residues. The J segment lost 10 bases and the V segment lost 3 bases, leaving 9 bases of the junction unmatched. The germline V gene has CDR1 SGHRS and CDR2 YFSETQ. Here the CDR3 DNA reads TGCGCCAGCAGCTCAACCGGGACTAGCGGATTGGAGCAGTTCTTC. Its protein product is CASSSTGTSGLEQFF.

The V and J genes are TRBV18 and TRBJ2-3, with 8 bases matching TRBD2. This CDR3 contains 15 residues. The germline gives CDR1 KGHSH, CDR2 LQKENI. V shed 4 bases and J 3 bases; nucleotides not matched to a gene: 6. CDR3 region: CASSLQSGGTDTQYF. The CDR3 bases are TGTGCCAGCTCACTCCAAAGCGGGGGTACAGATACGCAGTATTTT.

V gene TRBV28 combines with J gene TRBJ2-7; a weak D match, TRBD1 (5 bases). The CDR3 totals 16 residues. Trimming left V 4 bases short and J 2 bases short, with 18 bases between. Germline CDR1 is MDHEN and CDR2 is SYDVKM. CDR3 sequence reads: CASSSLGHYITYEQYF. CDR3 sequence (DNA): TGTGCCAGCAGTTCGTTAGGACACTATATTACCTACGAGCAGTACTTC.

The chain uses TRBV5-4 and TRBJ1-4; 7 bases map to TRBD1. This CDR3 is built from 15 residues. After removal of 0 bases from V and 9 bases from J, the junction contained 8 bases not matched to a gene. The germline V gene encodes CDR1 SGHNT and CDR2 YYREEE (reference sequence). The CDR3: CASSLALGQEKKLFF. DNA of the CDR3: TGTGCCAGCAGCTTGGCCCTTGGACAGGAGAAAAAACTGTTTTTT. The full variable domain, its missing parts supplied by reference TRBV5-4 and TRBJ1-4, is ETGVTQSPTHLIKTRGQQVTLRCSSQSGHNTVSWYQQALGQGPQFIFQYYREEENGRGNFPPRFSGLQFPNYSSELNVNALELDDSALYLCASSLALGQEKKLFFGSGTQLSVL.